This T cell receptor beta chain emerged from a study of T cell responses to AZD1222 COVID-19 vaccine. General study findings and limits: Spike-specific TCR breadth and depth both grew after two AZD1222 doses. White British donors predominated, females outnumbered males, and clonal diversity was possibly underestimated. Baseline seropositivity occurred in only six AZD1222 recipients.

The assay was immunoSEQ multiplex PCR, and TCRdb's table has in-frame clones only and misses some. Among tens of thousands of clones listed, 85% to 90% were seen once. The length of the CDR3 is 16 residues. Trimming left V 0 bases short and J 0 bases short, with 9 bases between. Germline V gene lookup returns CDR1 MGHRA and CDR2 YSYEKL. Of note for this clone: Its antigen is still unknown.

Second-dose timings of about 4 or about 12 weeks were pooled. The input for sequencing was peripheral blood, taken 28 days after the second AZD1222 dose. The chain links TRBV4-1 to TRBJ1-5, with D unresolved. This clonotype was sampled from an adult who received the AZD1222 COVID-19 vaccine. The CDR3: CASSQEPVNSNQPQHF. The CDR3, as DNA: TGCGCCAGCAGCCAAGAACCTGTGAATAGCAATCAGCCCCAGCATTTT.